These T cell receptor beta chains were read from a single sample in a study of blood T cells in healthy people across ages. MiXCR was run by TCRdb on the 5' RACE reads, yielding one entry per CDR3 protein. The sample shows under 800,000 distinct CDR3 sequences, around 40% of them seen only once. The sequenced material came from blood. Every receptor here comes from a woman in her sixties in good health. The CDR3 runs from the conserved cysteine through the conserved F or W. Each record gives: clone size, V gene, J gene, D gene, CDR3 DNA, CDR3 protein. D genes are given only for firm matches. Where a row states a size, it is once, few, many or the class of an expanded clone; other rows omit it.

size: .; V: TRBV3-1; J: TRBJ1-2; D: .; DNA: TGTGCCAGCAGCCTAACGGGTCGGGATGGCTACACCTTC; CDR3: CASSLTGRDGYTF
size: few; V: TRBV20-1; J: TRBJ2-5; D: .; DNA: TGCAGTGCGGCGCGGGCAGGGCGGAAAGAGACCCAGTACTTC; CDR3: CSAARAGRKETQYF
size: .; V: TRBV9; J: TRBJ2-1; D: .; DNA: TGTGCCAGCAGTGTTAACAGGGATGGGTATGAGCAGTTCTTC; CDR3: CASSVNRDGYEQFF
size: .; V: TRBV12-3/TRBV12-4; J: TRBJ1-1; D: .; DNA: TGTGCCAGCAGTTTGGAGGTGGATCCGAACACTGAAGCTTTCTTT; CDR3: CASSLEVDPNTEAFF
size: .; V: TRBV12-3/TRBV12-4; J: TRBJ2-1; D: .; DNA: TGTGCCAGCAGCCCGGACGAAGCCTACAATGAGCAGTTCTTC; CDR3: CASSPDEAYNEQFF
size: few; V: TRBV20-1; J: TRBJ2-1; D: TRBD2; DNA: TGCAGTGCTAGAGATTTACTAGCGGAGCCCAATGAGCAGTTCTTC; CDR3: CSARDLLAEPNEQFF
size: few; V: TRBV7-9; J: TRBJ2-1; D: TRBD1; DNA: TGTGCCAGCAGCTGGGGACAGGGTGTCAATGAGCAGTTCTTC; CDR3: CASSWGQGVNEQFF
size: .; V: TRBV6-1; J: TRBJ2-5; D: TRBD1; DNA: TGTGCCAGCACGGTGAGGGGGCCCCAAGAGACCCAGTACTTC; CDR3: CASTVRGPQETQYF
size: .; V: TRBV2; J: TRBJ2-5; D: TRBD1; DNA: TGTGCCAGCGACCTTGGGACAGAGCAAGAGACCCAGTACTTC; CDR3: CASDLGTEQETQYF
size: many; V: TRBV29-1; J: TRBJ2-7; D: TRBD2; DNA: TGCAGCGTTGGAGGAGGACTAGAAACCTACGAGCAGTACTTC; CDR3: CSVGGGLETYEQYF
size: .; V: TRBV7-2; J: TRBJ2-7; D: TRBD1; DNA: TGTGCCAGCAGCCTGGGACAGTATGCCTACGAGCAGTACTTC; CDR3: CASSLGQYAYEQYF
size: .; V: TRBV7-3; J: TRBJ2-1; D: .; DNA: TGTGCCAGCAGCTTATACGCGGGCCACAATGAGCAGTTCTTC; CDR3: CASSLYAGHNEQFF
size: .; V: TRBV29-1; J: TRBJ2-5; D: TRBD2; DNA: TGCAGCGGGGGACTAGTACAAGAGACCCAGTACTTC; CDR3: CSGGLVQETQYF
size: few; V: TRBV7-9; J: TRBJ2-1; D: .; DNA: TGTGCCAGCACCGATAATGGACTAGGGGGGGGGAATGAGCAGTTCTTC; CDR3: CASTDNGLGGGNEQFF
size: few; V: TRBV10-1; J: TRBJ2-5; D: .; DNA: TGCGCCAGCAGTGAGTCGCACAGGGAGGAGACCCAGTACTTC; CDR3: CASSESHREETQYF
size: .; V: TRBV7-9; J: TRBJ2-1; D: TRBD2; DNA: TGTGCCAGCAGCTCCTCTAGCGGGAGGGGGATTGGGCAGTTCTTC; CDR3: CASSSSSGRGIGQFF
size: few; V: TRBV20-1; J: TRBJ2-7; D: .; DNA: TGCAGTGCTAGAGCTTTCAGCGAGCAGTACTTC; CDR3: CSARAFSEQYF
size: .; V: TRBV11-2; J: TRBJ2-1; D: .; DNA: TGTGCCGGCAGCTCCTTACAGGGATTAGGCCCCGGCTCCTACAATGAGCAGTTCTTC; CDR3: CAGSSLQGLGPGSYNEQFF
size: few; V: TRBV21-1; J: TRBJ1-2; D: .; DNA: TGTGCCAGCAGCAAAACCCTAATCCGGACAGGGAATGGCTACACCTTC; CDR3: CASSKTLIRTGNGYTF
size: .; V: TRBV20-1; J: TRBJ1-6; D: TRBD1; DNA: TGCAGTGCTAGAGATCCCGTATCAGGACAGGGCCGTTATAATTCACCCCTCCACTTT; CDR3: CSARDPVSGQGRYNSPLHF
size: .; V: TRBV7-9; J: TRBJ1-2; D: TRBD1; DNA: TGTGCCAGCAGCACCGGACAGGCCCACTTTGGCTACACCTTC; CDR3: CASSTGQAHFGYTF
size: .; V: TRBV5-6; J: TRBJ1-1; D: .; DNA: TGTGCCAGCAGCCAACTCCCTACCGGGAGGAACACTGAAGCTTTCTTT; CDR3: CASSQLPTGRNTEAFF
size: few; V: TRBV6-5; J: TRBJ2-1; D: TRBD2; DNA: TGTGCCAGCAGTTACCCTAAGACTAGCGGGGTCAATGAGCAGTTCTTC; CDR3: CASSYPKTSGVNEQFF
size: once; V: TRBV10-3; J: TRBJ2-3; D: TRBD2; DNA: TGTGCCATCAGTGACGGGAGGGCTGGCACAGATACGCAGTATTTT; CDR3: CAISDGRAGTDTQYF
size: .; V: TRBV27; J: TRBJ2-5; D: .; DNA: TGTGCCAGCAGTACTCAGGGAAGGATTGAGACCCAGTACTTC; CDR3: CASSTQGRIETQYF
size: .; V: TRBV30; J: TRBJ2-1; D: .; DNA: TGTGCCTGGAGTGCCCATTACAATGAGCAGTTCTTC; CDR3: CAWSAHYNEQFF
size: .; V: TRBV7-2; J: TRBJ2-7; D: .; DNA: TGTGCCAGCAGCTCCGGCCCGGGCGAGGCCTACGAGCAGTACTTC; CDR3: CASSSGPGEAYEQYF
size: .; V: TRBV12-5; J: TRBJ2-3; D: TRBD1; DNA: TGTGCTAGTGGATCGACAGGGATGGGAACAGATACGCGGTATTTT; CDR3: CASGSTGMGTDTRYF
size: .; V: TRBV10-1; J: TRBJ2-1; D: .; DNA: TGCGCCAGCAGTGACAGGGGTCAGGAGACCCAGTTCTTC; CDR3: CASSDRGQETQFF
size: .; V: TRBV12-3/TRBV12-4; J: TRBJ1-1; D: .; DNA: TGTGCCAGCACCTTGGACAGAATGAGCACTGAAGCTTTCTTT; CDR3: CASTLDRMSTEAFF
size: once; V: TRBV15; J: TRBJ2-6; D: .; DNA: TGTGCCACCAGCAGAGATCTGGTTGTTGGGGCCAACGTCCTGACTTTC; CDR3: CATSRDLVVGANVLTF
size: .; V: TRBV10-3; J: TRBJ1-1; D: .; DNA: TGTGCCATCAGTTCGCGAGGGAACACTGAAGCTTTCTTT; CDR3: CAISSRGNTEAFF
size: .; V: TRBV12-3/TRBV12-4; J: TRBJ2-7; D: TRBD2; DNA: TGTGCCAGCAGTTTTACGACTAGCGGGACCTACGAGCAGTACTTC; CDR3: CASSFTTSGTYEQYF
size: few; V: TRBV2; J: TRBJ2-7; D: TRBD1; DNA: TGTGCCAGCAGTGCTGACAGGGGCGAGCAGTACTTC; CDR3: CASSADRGEQYF
size: .; V: TRBV6-1; J: TRBJ1-5; D: TRBD1; DNA: TGTGCCAGCAGTGGGGGCACCGGGACAGCTAGCAATCAGCCCCAGCATTTT; CDR3: CASSGGTGTASNQPQHF
size: .; V: TRBV9; J: TRBJ2-5; D: TRBD2; DNA: TGTGCCAGCAGCGTGACCGGGACTAGCGAAGGGGAGACCCAGTACTTC; CDR3: CASSVTGTSEGETQYF
size: .; V: TRBV6-5; J: TRBJ2-7; D: TRBD2; DNA: TGTGCCAGCAGTTACTCGGAGATAGCGGGAGTAGTAAACGAGCAGTACTTC; CDR3: CASSYSEIAGVVNEQYF
size: few; V: TRBV6-1; J: TRBJ2-3; D: .; DNA: TGTGCCAGCAGGCCGAGGGTTATGGCAGATACGCAGTATTTT; CDR3: CASRPRVMADTQYF
size: .; V: TRBV9; J: TRBJ2-1; D: .; DNA: TGTGCCAGCAGCACACAAGGACAGAGCTCCTACAATGAGCAGTTCTTC; CDR3: CASSTQGQSSYNEQFF
size: .; V: TRBV5-1; J: TRBJ2-3; D: .; DNA: TGCACCAGCAGCTTGGTTCTAGATCCAACAGATACGCAGTATTTT; CDR3: CTSSLVLDPTDTQYF
size: .; V: TRBV10-3; J: TRBJ2-1; D: .; DNA: TGTGCCATCAGTGAAAGGCTTACAGAACAGGGAAGCGAGCAGTTCTTC; CDR3: CAISERLTEQGSEQFF
size: .; V: TRBV20-1; J: TRBJ2-1; D: .; DNA: TGCAGTGCTAGAGTTGGGCTAACCTACAATGAGCAGTTCTTC; CDR3: CSARVGLTYNEQFF
size: .; V: TRBV28; J: TRBJ2-7; D: .; DNA: TGTGCCAGCAGCAAGCCGTACTACGAGCAGTACTTC; CDR3: CASSKPYYEQYF
size: .; V: TRBV5-1; J: TRBJ2-1; D: TRBD2; DNA: TGCGCCAGCAGCTTCCCTTGGGGGGGGGTCTCCTACAATGAGCAGTTCTTC; CDR3: CASSFPWGGVSYNEQFF
size: .; V: TRBV13; J: TRBJ2-3; D: .; DNA: TGTGCCAGCAGCTCCAGCCTTACTAGGGACACAGATACGCAGTATTTT; CDR3: CASSSSLTRDTDTQYF
size: few; V: TRBV4-3; J: TRBJ2-3; D: TRBD2; DNA: TGCGCCAGCAGCCAACTTAATAGCGGGAGACGTGTCACAGATACGCAGTATTTT; CDR3: CASSQLNSGRRVTDTQYF